This TCR beta chain was identified in a study of cytomegalovirus exposure and HLA in healthy donors. Study-level background: The roughly 670 first-cohort repertoires shared a platform with the roughly 130 validation repertoires, as reported in a later analysis.

This clone has just a few counts. Its antigen is not known. Study-wide findings and caveats: The investigators catalogued 180 or so TCR beta chains as cytomegalovirus-associated. Using the classifier, cytomegalovirus status was reportedly diagnosed with high specificity and sensitivity.

The donors were in the roughly 110-subject validation cohort, distinct from the approximately 700-subject first cohort. Sequencing used immunoSEQ multiplex PCR; TCRdb keeps in-frame clones, though not all of them. The sample includes 100,000 to 150,000 clones, roughly 95% of them seen just once. The specimen sequenced was PBMCs. This TCR was recovered from a man aged 18 to 29 in good health and CMV-seronegative.

DNA of the CDR3: TGTGCCAGCAGCGCGAGAGGCCTAGCGGGATCTATCCCCTACAATGAGCAGTTCTTC. This translates into CASSARGLAGSIPYNEQFF. V and J are TRBV7-9 and TRBJ2-1; 9 nucleotides line up with TRBD2. The CDR3 loop spans 19 amino acids. Per the germline V gene, CDR1 is SEHNR and CDR2 is FQNEAQ (reference sequence). Losses at the gene ends were 5 bases for V and 2 bases for J; bases not matched to a gene: 16.